Listed below are T cell receptor beta chains from one sample, sequenced in a study of Ad26.COV2.S vaccination and SARS-CoV-2 variants. Some clones are missing from TCRdb's copy, which holds only in-frame ones; the method was immunoSEQ multiplex PCR. Altogether approximately 500,000 clones are present, roughly nine tenths being singletons, with the ten largest covering 9.5% to 15%. Sequenced here: peripheral blood, sampled in a trial of Ad26.COV2.S vaccine versus placebo. These receptors all come from a person aged 18 to 59 who received the Ad26.COV2.S COVID-19 vaccine or a placebo. CDR3s include the opening cysteine and the closing phenylalanine or tryptophan. A D gene is named only where the DNA matches it firmly. Rows give clone size only sometimes, using once, few, many, or a class for an expanded clone.

j_gene | d_gene | abundance | v_gene | CDR3aa | CDR3nt
TRBJ2-1 | TRBD2 | - | TRBV30 | CALAGVANEQFF | TGTGCACTAGCGGGAGTGGCCAATGAGCAGTTCTTC
TRBJ2-4 | TRBD1 | - | TRBV6-5 | CASSQGQGNIQYF | TGTGCCAGCAGTCAGGGACAGGGAAACATTCAGTACTTC
TRBJ1-2 | TRBD1 | - | TRBV18 | CASSPLDRSNYGYTF | TGTGCCAGCTCACCACTGGACAGGTCTAACTATGGCTACACCTTC
TRBJ2-1 | TRBD2 | - | TRBV5-1 | CASSSRGGLTYNEQFF | TGCGCCAGCAGCTCGCGGGGAGGGTTAACTTACAATGAGCAGTTCTTC
TRBJ2-1 | TRBD2 | - | TRBV7-9 | CASSPTSVVNEQFF | TGTGCCAGCAGTCCGACTAGCGTTGTCAATGAGCAGTTCTTC
TRBJ2-7 | TRBD2 | - | TRBV4-1 | CASSLSRGRAYEQYF | TGCGCCAGCAGCCTCAGTCGCGGGAGGGCCTACGAGCAGTACTTC
TRBJ2-5 | TRBD1 | - | TRBV24-1 | CATSDLGQGETQYF | TGTGCCACCAGTGATTTGGGACAGGGAGAGACCCAGTACTTC
TRBJ2-3 | - | - | TRBV5-1 | CASSSQPTTDTQYF | TGCGCCAGCAGCTCCCAACCTACCACAGATACGCAGTATTTT
TRBJ1-1 | TRBD1 | once | TRBV6-1 | CASSARIGQGISEAFF | TGTGCCAGCAGTGCCCGTATAGGACAGGGTATCTCTGAAGCTTTCTTT
TRBJ2-7 | - | - | TRBV6-6 | CASTRDTNYEQYF | TGTGCCAGCACTCGGGACACCAACTACGAGCAGTACTTC
TRBJ1-4 | - | few | TRBV6-5 | CATHRAGAFEKLFF | TGTGCCACCCACAGGGCAGGGGCGTTCGAAAAACTGTTTTTT
TRBJ2-2 | TRBD2 | - | TRBV9 | CASSVVTSGNTGELFF | TGTGCCAGCAGCGTAGTGACTAGCGGGAACACCGGGGAGCTGTTTTTT
TRBJ2-1 | TRBD2 | - | TRBV27 | CASSRLAGGRSSYNEQFF | TGTGCCAGCAGCCGACTAGCGGGAGGACGCAGCTCCTACAATGAGCAGTTCTTC
TRBJ2-1 | - | - | TRBV5-4 | CASSPRALEGNEQFF | TGTGCCAGCAGCCCAAGGGCCCTGGAGGGCAATGAGCAGTTCTTC
TRBJ1-2 | - | - | TRBV6-6 | CASSRDESSIGYTF | TGTGCCAGCAGCCGGGACGAATCTAGTATTGGCTACACCTTC
TRBJ1-5 | - | - | TRBV6-6 | CASSFWGGQPQHF | TGTGCCAGCAGTTTCTGGGGGGGTCAGCCCCAGCATTTT
TRBJ1-1 | - | - | TRBV19 | CASSSRTLLTEAFF | TGTGCCAGTAGTAGCCGGACATTGCTAACTGAAGCTTTCTTT
TRBJ2-6 | - | - | TRBV16 | CASSPHRSSGANVLTF | TGTGCCAGCAGCCCACACCGGAGCTCTGGGGCCAACGTCCTGACTTTC
TRBJ2-2 | - | - | TRBV28 | CASSLSSGPMNTGELFF | TGTGCCAGCAGTTTAAGTTCGGGACCGATGAACACCGGGGAGCTGTTTTTT
TRBJ2-3 | TRBD2 | - | TRBV15 | CATSRFPSGRVSDTQYF | TGTGCCACCAGCAGATTCCCTAGCGGGAGGGTTTCAGATACGCAGTATTTT